This is a list of T cell receptor beta chains from one sample in a study of graft-versus-host responses after intestinal transplantation. Repertoires were generated with immunoSEQ multiplex PCR, while TCRdb's copy carries only in-frame clones and drops some. The table lists 5,500 to 8,500 clones, roughly 33% of them singletons. Sequences were derived from alloreactive CD4+ T cells from a mixed lymphocyte reaction culture, sampled before transplantation. The receptors come from a human patient who was an organ donor for intestinal transplantation. CDR3s include the opening cysteine and the closing phenylalanine or tryptophan. Fields, in order: V gene, clone size, D gene, J gene, CDR3 DNA, CDR3 protein. D genes are given only for firm matches. Some rows have no size entry. The others give once, few or many, or a class for an expanded clone.

V: TRBV19; size: NA; D: TRBD2; J: TRBJ2-3; DNA: TGTGCCAGTAGCCGACTAGCGGGGGTGACAGATACGCAGTATTTT; CDR3: CASSRLAGVTDTQYF
V: TRBV19; size: NA; D: NA; J: TRBJ1-5; DNA: TGTGCCACTTCGGCGGGGGGTCGCAGCCAGCCCCAGCATTTT; CDR3: CATSAGGRSQPQHF
V: TRBV5-1; size: NA; D: NA; J: TRBJ1-6; DNA: TGCGCCAGCAGCTTGGACGGGGGGGGCGCCGATTCACCCCTCCACTTT; CDR3: CASSLDGGGADSPLHF
V: TRBV18; size: NA; D: NA; J: TRBJ2-7; DNA: TGTGCCAGCTCACCACCGCGTGGGGCTTCCTACGAGCAGTACTTC; CDR3: CASSPPRGASYEQYF
V: TRBV6-1; size: few; D: NA; J: TRBJ2-5; DNA: TGTGCCACAAGGGGCCTTCAAGAGACCCAGTACTTC; CDR3: CATRGLQETQYF
V: TRBV6-5; size: NA; D: NA; J: TRBJ1-2; DNA: TGTGCCAGCACCGGTAGAGGGAGGTATGGCTACACCTTC; CDR3: CASTGRGRYGYTF
V: TRBV28; size: NA; D: TRBD2; J: TRBJ2-2; DNA: TGTGCCAGCACAACTAGCGGGGGGACAGGCGGGGAGCTGTTTTTT; CDR3: CASTTSGGTGGELFF
V: TRBV12-5; size: few; D: NA; J: TRBJ2-7; DNA: TGTGCTAGTGGTAGTGGGTATGCGGGGGAGCAGTACTTC; CDR3: CASGSGYAGEQYF
V: TRBV4-2; size: NA; D: NA; J: TRBJ2-7; DNA: TGTGCCAGCAGCCAGTCGACCGGGACACCCTACGAGCAGTACTTC; CDR3: CASSQSTGTPYEQYF
V: TRBV30; size: few; D: TRBD1; J: TRBJ1-1; DNA: TGTGCCTGGAGTGTACAGGGGATTGAAGCTTTCTTT; CDR3: CAWSVQGIEAFF
V: TRBV7-9; size: NA; D: NA; J: TRBJ2-5; DNA: TGTGCCAGCAGCTTAGGGACCAGGGGGACCCAGTACTTC; CDR3: CASSLGTRGTQYF
V: TRBV28; size: NA; D: NA; J: TRBJ2-2; DNA: TGTGCCAGCAGTCCTTGGTCCCGAGGGAGCACCGGGGAGCTGTTTTTT; CDR3: CASSPWSRGSTGELFF
V: TRBV28; size: NA; D: NA; J: TRBJ2-5; DNA: TGTGCCAGCAGTTTACGAGAGACCCAGTACTTC; CDR3: CASSLRETQYF
V: TRBV20-1; size: few; D: NA; J: TRBJ2-3; DNA: TGCAGTGCTTACGTCCTAAACACGCAGTATTTT; CDR3: CSAYVLNTQYF
V: TRBV9; size: NA; D: NA; J: TRBJ1-4; DNA: TGTGCCAGCAGCGTAGATGGAGGAGTCGAAAAACTGTTTTTT; CDR3: CASSVDGGVEKLFF
V: TRBV13; size: medium-sized; D: TRBD1; J: TRBJ1-2; DNA: TGTGCCAGCAGCTTGTACAGGGGGGGTTATGGCTACACCTTC; CDR3: CASSLYRGGYGYTF
V: TRBV4-2; size: NA; D: NA; J: TRBJ2-1; DNA: TGTGCCAGCAGCCAAGAAGGGGGTCGGACCAATGAGCAGTTCTTC; CDR3: CASSQEGGRTNEQFF
V: TRBV15; size: few; D: TRBD1; J: TRBJ2-4; DNA: TGTGCCACCAGCAGAGAGCCCGGACAGGGGACTCTAGCCAAAAACATTCAGTACTTC; CDR3: CATSREPGQGTLAKNIQYF
V: TRBV5-5; size: few; D: NA; J: TRBJ1-2; DNA: TGTGCCAGCCGCCGCCCAGGCTATGGCTACACCTTC; CDR3: CASRRPGYGYTF
V: TRBV19; size: medium-sized; D: NA; J: TRBJ2-7; DNA: TGTGCCAGTAGTGGCGGGATGATCTACGAGCAGTACTTC; CDR3: CASSGGMIYEQYF
V: TRBV6-5; size: NA; D: TRBD1; J: TRBJ2-7; DNA: TGTGCCAGCAGCTCCGGGACAGGGCCCACCTACGAGCAGTACTTC; CDR3: CASSSGTGPTYEQYF
V: TRBV7-2; size: few; D: NA; J: TRBJ2-7; DNA: TGTGCCAGCAGCTCCCCCAATTCCTACGAGCAGTACTTC; CDR3: CASSSPNSYEQYF
V: TRBV2; size: few; D: NA; J: TRBJ1-6; DNA: TGTGCCAGCAGTGGGGAGAGGGGACTTTATTCACCCCTCCACTTT; CDR3: CASSGERGLYSPLHF
V: TRBV7-2; size: NA; D: NA; J: TRBJ1-1; DNA: TGTGCCAGCAGCTTATGGGGCCAAACGAACACTGAAGCTTTCTTT; CDR3: CASSLWGQTNTEAFF
V: TRBV2; size: NA; D: TRBD1; J: TRBJ2-6; DNA: TGTGCCAGCAGTGGGTACAGGGGGCATGGGGCCAACGTCCTGACTTTC; CDR3: CASSGYRGHGANVLTF
V: TRBV7-9; size: NA; D: NA; J: TRBJ2-1; DNA: TGTGCCAGCAGCTTAGGGGAGACCAGCTCCTACAATGAGCAGTTCTTC; CDR3: CASSLGETSSYNEQFF
V: TRBV4-2; size: few; D: NA; J: TRBJ2-2; DNA: TGTGCCAGCAGCCAAGTAATACGGACCGGGGAGCTGTTTTTT; CDR3: CASSQVIRTGELFF
V: TRBV6-1; size: NA; D: NA; J: TRBJ1-5; DNA: TGTGCCAGCAGACCCATAAACAGCGGAGCAGCCCAGCATTTT; CDR3: CASRPINSGAAQHF
V: TRBV28; size: NA; D: NA; J: TRBJ1-5; DNA: TGTGCCAGCACCACGTCCTTCTTCGGTCAGCCCCAGCATTTT; CDR3: CASTTSFFGQPQHF
V: TRBV27; size: medium-sized; D: TRBD1; J: TRBJ1-5; DNA: TGTGCCAGCAGAGCCTGGGACAGGGGCAATCAGCCCCAGCATTTT; CDR3: CASRAWDRGNQPQHF
V: TRBV6-5; size: few; D: TRBD2; J: TRBJ2-5; DNA: TGTGCCAACTTCCGGGGGGGGCAGACCCAGTACTTC; CDR3: CANFRGGQTQYF
V: TRBV7-2; size: NA; D: TRBD2; J: TRBJ2-1; DNA: TGTGCCAGCAGCCAAGTAGCGGGAGTAAATGAGCAGTTCTTC; CDR3: CASSQVAGVNEQFF
V: TRBV11-2; size: NA; D: NA; J: TRBJ1-2; DNA: TGTGCCGGCCCCAAGTGCGACAATGGCTACACCTTC; CDR3: CAGPKCDNGYTF
V: TRBV5-4; size: medium-sized; D: NA; J: TRBJ1-2; DNA: TGTGCCAGCAGCGACTACTCCTATGGCTACACCTTC; CDR3: CASSDYSYGYTF
V: TRBV15; size: few; D: TRBD1; J: TRBJ1-2; DNA: TGTGCCACCAGCAGAGGTTCCACAGGGGGCTATGATGGCTACACCTTC; CDR3: CATSRGSTGGYDGYTF
V: TRBV28; size: NA; D: NA; J: TRBJ2-3; DNA: TGTGCCAGCAGTTTTAACACCGCTAGGACTAGCACAGATACGCAGTATTTT; CDR3: CASSFNTARTSTDTQYF
V: TRBV4-2; size: NA; D: TRBD2; J: TRBJ2-2; DNA: TGTGCCAGCAGCCAAGCCCCTAGCGGGAGGTATACCGGGGAGCTGTTTTTT; CDR3: CASSQAPSGRYTGELFF
V: TRBV28; size: medium-sized; D: TRBD1; J: TRBJ1-2; DNA: TGTGCCAGCAGTTTAGACGACAGGGCGAGGGGCTACACCTTC; CDR3: CASSLDDRARGYTF
V: TRBV7-3; size: NA; D: NA; J: TRBJ2-5; DNA: TGTGCCAGCAGCTTAGGGACACAAGAGACCCAGTACTTC; CDR3: CASSLGTQETQYF
V: TRBV5-1; size: few; D: TRBD1; J: TRBJ2-7; DNA: TGCGCCAGCAGCCCAGAACAGGGGCTCGCGCAGTACTTC; CDR3: CASSPEQGLAQYF
V: TRBV10-1; size: few; D: NA; J: TRBJ1-2; DNA: TGCGCCAGCAATGATGCCAACTCCTATGGCTACACCTTC; CDR3: CASNDANSYGYTF
V: TRBV11-1; size: NA; D: TRBD1; J: TRBJ2-7; DNA: TGTGCCAGCAGCTTCGGGGACAGGGCGTACGAGCAGTACTTC; CDR3: CASSFGDRAYEQYF
V: TRBV2; size: NA; D: NA; J: TRBJ1-1; DNA: TGTGCCAGCAGTGGTGGCTCTGAAGCTTTCTTT; CDR3: CASSGGSEAFF
V: TRBV30; size: few; D: TRBD1; J: TRBJ1-5; DNA: TGTGCCTGGAGTACAGGGGGCAATCAGCCCCAGCATTTT; CDR3: CAWSTGGNQPQHF